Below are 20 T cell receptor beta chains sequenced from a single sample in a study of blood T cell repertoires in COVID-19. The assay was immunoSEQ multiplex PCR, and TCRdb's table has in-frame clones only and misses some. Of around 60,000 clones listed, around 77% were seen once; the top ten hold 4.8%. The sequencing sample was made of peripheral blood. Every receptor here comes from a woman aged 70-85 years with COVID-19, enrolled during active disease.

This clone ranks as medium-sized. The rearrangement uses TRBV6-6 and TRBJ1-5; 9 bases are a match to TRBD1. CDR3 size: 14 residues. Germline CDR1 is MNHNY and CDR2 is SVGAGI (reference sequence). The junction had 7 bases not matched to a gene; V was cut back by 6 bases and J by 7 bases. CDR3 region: CASRLTGGAQPQHF. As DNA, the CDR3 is TGTGCCAGCAGACTAACAGGGGGCGCCCAGCCCCAGCATTTT.

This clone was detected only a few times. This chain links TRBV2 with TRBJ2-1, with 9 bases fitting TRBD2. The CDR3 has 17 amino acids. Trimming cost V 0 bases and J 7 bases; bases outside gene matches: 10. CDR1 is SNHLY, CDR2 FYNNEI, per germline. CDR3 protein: CASSEAMGSGSLNEQFF. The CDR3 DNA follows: TGTGCCAGCAGTGAAGCGATGGGTAGCGGGAGCTTGAATGAGCAGTTCTTC.

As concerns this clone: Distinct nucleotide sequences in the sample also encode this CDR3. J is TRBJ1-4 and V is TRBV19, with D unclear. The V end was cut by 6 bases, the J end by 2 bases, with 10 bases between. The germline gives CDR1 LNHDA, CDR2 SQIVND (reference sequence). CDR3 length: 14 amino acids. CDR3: CASSPTGTNEKLFF. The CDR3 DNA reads TGTGCCAGTAGCCCAACGGGTACTAATGAAAAACTGTTTTTT.

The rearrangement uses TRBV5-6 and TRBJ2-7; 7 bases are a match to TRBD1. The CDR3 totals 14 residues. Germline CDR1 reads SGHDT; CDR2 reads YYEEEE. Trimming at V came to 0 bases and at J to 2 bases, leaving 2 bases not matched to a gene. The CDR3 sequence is CASSLARGTYEQYF. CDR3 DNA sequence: TGTGCCAGCAGCTTGGCCAGGGGGACCTACGAGCAGTACTTC. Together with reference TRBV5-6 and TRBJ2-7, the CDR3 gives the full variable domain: DAGVTQSPTHLIKTRGQQVTLRCSPKSGHDTVSWYQQALGQGPQFIFQYYEEEERQRGNFPDRFSGHQFPNYSSELNVNALLLGDSALYLCASSLARGTYEQYFGPGTRLTVT.

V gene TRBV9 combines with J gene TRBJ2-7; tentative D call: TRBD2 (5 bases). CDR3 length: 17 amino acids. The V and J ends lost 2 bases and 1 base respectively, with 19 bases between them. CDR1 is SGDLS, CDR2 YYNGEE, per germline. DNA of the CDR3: TGTGCCAGCAGCGTGAGGGTAGTAGCGCAACGTTCCTACGAGCAGTACTTC. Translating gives CASSVRVVAQRSYEQYF.

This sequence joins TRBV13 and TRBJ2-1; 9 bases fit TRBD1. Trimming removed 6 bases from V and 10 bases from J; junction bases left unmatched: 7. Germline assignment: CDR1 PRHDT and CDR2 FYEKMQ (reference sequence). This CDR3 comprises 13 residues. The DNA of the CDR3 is TGTGCCAGCAGAAAACAGGGGGCTGGAGAGCAGTTCTTC. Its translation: CASRKQGAGEQFF.

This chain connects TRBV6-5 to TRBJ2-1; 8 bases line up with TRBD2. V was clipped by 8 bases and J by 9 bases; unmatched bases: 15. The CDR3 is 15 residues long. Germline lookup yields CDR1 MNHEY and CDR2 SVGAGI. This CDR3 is CASLSGAGGSGEQFF. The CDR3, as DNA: TGTGCCAGCCTCTCCGGGGCGGGAGGTTCGGGTGAGCAGTTCTTC.

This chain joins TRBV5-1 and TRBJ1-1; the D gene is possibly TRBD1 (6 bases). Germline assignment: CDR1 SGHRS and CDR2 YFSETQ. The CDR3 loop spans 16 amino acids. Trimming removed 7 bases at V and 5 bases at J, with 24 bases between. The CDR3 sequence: CASGGGTGVLGTEAFF. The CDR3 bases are TGCGCCAGCGGGGGGGGCACCGGGGTCCTGGGGACTGAAGCTTTCTTT. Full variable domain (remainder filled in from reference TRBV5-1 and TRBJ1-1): KAGVTQTPRYLIKTRGQQVTLSCSPISGHRSVSWYQQTPGQGLQFLFEYFSETQRNKGNFPGRFSGRQFSNSRSEMNVSTLELGDSALYLCASGGGTGVLGTEAFFGQGTRLTVV.

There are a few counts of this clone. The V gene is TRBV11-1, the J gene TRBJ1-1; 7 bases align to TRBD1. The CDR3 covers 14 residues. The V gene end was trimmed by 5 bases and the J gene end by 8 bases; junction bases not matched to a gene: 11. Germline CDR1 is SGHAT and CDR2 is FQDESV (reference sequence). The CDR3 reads CASSEAGTAVEAFF. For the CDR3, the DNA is TGTGCCAGCAGCGAAGCAGGGACAGCTGTAGAAGCTTTCTTT. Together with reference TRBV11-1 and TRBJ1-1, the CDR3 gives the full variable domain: EAEVAQSPRYKITEKSQAVAFWCDPISGHATLYWYRQILGQGPELLVQFQDESVVDDSQLPKDRFSAERLKGVDSTLKIQPAELGDSAMYLCASSEAGTAVEAFFGQGTRLTVV.

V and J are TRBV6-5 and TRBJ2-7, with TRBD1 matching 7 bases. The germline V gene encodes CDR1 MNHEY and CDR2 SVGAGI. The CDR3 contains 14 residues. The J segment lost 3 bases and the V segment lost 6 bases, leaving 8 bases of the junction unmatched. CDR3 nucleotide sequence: TGTGCCAGCAGGGAGACAGGGCCCGACTACGAGCAGTACTTC. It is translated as CASRETGPDYEQYF.

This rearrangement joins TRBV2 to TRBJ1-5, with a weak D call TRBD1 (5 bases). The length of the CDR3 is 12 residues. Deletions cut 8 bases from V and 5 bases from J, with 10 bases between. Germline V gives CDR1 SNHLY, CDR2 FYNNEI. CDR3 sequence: CASGGRDQPQHF. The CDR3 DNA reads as TGTGCCAGCGGGGGGAGGGATCAGCCCCAGCATTTT.

The DNA for the CDR3 is TGTGCCAGCAGTACCGGGAATGAGCAGTTCTTC. It specifies CASSTGNEQFF. The chain combines TRBV12-3 or TRBV12-4 with TRBJ2-1; D ambiguous. The CDR3 consists of 11 residues. Trimming pared 5 bases from V and 7 bases from J, leaving 6 bases between.

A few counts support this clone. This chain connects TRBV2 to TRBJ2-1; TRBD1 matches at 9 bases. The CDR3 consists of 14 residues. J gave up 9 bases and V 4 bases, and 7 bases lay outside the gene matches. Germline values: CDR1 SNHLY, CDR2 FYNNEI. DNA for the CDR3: TGTGCCAGCAGTGTTGGGACAGGGTCGACTGAGCAGTTCTTC. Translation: CASSVGTGSTEQFF.

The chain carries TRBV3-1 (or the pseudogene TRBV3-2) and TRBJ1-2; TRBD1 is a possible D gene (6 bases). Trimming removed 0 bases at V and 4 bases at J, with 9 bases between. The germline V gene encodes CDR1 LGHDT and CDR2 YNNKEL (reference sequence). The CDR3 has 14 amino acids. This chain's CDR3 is CASSQDRTAYGYTF. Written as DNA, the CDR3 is TGTGCCAGCAGCCAAGATAGGACAGCCTATGGCTACACCTTC.

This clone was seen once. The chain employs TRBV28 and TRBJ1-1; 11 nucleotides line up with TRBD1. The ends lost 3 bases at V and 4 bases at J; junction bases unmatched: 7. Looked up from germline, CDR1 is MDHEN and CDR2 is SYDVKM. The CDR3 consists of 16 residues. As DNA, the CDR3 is TGTGCCAGCAGTTTGAGAGGGACAGGGGGACGCACTGAAGCTTTCTTT. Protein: CASSLRGTGGRTEAFF.

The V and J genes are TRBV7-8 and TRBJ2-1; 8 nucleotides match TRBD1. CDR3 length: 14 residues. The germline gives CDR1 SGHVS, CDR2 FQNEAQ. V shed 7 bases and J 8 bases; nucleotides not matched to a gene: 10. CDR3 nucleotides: TGTGCCAGCACCGGACAGGGAAATGCCTATGAGCAGTTCTTC. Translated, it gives CASTGQGNAYEQFF.

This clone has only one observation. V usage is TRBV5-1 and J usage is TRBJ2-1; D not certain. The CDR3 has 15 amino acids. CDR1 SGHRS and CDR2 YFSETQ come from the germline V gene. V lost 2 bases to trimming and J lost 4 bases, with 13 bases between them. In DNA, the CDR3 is TGCGCCAGCAGCTTTGACGGTGACTTTTACAATGAGCAGTTCTTC. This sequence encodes CASSFDGDFYNEQFF.

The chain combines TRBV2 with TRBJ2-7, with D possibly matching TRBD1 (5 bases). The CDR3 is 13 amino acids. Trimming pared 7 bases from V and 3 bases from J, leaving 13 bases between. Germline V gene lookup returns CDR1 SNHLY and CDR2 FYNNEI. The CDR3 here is CASKERQNYEQYF. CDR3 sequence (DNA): TGTGCCAGCAAGGAGCGACAGAACTACGAGCAGTACTTC.

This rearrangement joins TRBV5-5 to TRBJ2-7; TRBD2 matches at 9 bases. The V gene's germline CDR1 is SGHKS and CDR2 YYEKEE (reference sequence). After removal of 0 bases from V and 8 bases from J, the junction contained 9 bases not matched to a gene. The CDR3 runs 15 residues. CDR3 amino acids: CASSLEGLAPIKQYV. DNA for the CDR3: TGTGCCAGCAGCTTGGAGGGACTAGCTCCCATCAAGCAGTACGTC.

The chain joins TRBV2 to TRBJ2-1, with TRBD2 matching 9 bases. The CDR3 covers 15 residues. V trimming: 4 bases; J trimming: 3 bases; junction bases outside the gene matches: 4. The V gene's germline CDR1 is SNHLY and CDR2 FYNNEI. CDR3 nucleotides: TGTGCCAGCAGTGCGGAAGCGGGGGGCTACAATGAGCAGTTCTTC. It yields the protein CASSAEAGGYNEQFF. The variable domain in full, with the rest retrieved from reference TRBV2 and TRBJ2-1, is EPEVTQTPSHQVTQMGQEVILRCVPISNHLYFYWYRQILGQKVEFLVSFYNNEISEKSEIFDDQFSVERPDGSNFTLKIRSTKLEDSAMYFCASSAEAGGYNEQFFGPGTRLTVL.